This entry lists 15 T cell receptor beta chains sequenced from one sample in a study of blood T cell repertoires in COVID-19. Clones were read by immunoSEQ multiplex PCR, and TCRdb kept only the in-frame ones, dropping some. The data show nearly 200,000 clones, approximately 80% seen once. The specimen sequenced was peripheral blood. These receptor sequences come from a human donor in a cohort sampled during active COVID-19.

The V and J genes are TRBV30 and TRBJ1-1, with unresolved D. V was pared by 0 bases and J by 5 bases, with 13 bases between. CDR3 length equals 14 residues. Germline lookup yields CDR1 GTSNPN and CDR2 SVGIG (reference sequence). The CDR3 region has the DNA TGTGCCTGGAGTGTAATGGTCTCCAGGACTGAAGCTTTCTTT. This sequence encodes CAWSVMVSRTEAFF.

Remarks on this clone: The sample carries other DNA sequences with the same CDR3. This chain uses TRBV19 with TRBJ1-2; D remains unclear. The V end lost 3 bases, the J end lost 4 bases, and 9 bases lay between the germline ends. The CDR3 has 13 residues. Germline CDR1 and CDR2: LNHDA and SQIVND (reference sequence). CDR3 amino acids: CASSIPGSYGYTF. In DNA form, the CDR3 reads TGTGCCAGTAGTATCCCCGGGAGCTATGGCTACACCTTC.

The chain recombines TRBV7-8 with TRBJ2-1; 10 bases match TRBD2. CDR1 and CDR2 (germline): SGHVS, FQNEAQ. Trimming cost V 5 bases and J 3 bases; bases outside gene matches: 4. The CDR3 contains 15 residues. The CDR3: CASSEAGGGYNEQFF. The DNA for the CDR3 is TGTGCCAGCAGCGAAGCGGGAGGGGGCTACAATGAGCAGTTCTTC.

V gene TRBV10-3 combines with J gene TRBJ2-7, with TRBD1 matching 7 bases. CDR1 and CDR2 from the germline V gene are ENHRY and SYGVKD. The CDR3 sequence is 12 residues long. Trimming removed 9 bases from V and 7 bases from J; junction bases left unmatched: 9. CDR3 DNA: TGTGCCATAACAGGGGTGGGCGGGGAGCAGTACTTC. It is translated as CAITGVGGEQYF.

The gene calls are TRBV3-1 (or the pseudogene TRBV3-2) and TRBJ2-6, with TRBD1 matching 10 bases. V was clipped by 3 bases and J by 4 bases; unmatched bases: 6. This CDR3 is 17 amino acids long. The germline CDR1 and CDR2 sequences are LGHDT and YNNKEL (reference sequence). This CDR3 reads CASSQTGGASGANVLTF. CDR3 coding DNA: TGTGCCAGCAGCCAGACAGGGGGCGCGTCGGGGGCCAACGTCCTGACTTTC.

CDR3 region: CASSLGAVSTGELFF. The CDR3 nucleotides are TGTGCCAGCAGCTTAGGGGCAGTCAGTACCGGGGAGCTGTTTTTT. J is TRBJ2-2 and V is TRBV7-9; D is uncertain. CDR1 is SEHNR, CDR2 FQNEAQ, per germline (reference sequence). V was cut by 1 base and J by 5 bases, with 11 bases left in between. This CDR3 has 15 residues. Together with reference TRBV7-9 and TRBJ2-2, the CDR3 gives the full variable domain: DTGVSQNPRHKITKRGQNVTFRCDPISEHNRLYWYRQTLGQGPEFLTYFQNEAQLEKSRLLSDRFSAERPKGSFSTLEIQRTEQGDSAMYLCASSLGAVSTGELFFGEGSRLTVL.

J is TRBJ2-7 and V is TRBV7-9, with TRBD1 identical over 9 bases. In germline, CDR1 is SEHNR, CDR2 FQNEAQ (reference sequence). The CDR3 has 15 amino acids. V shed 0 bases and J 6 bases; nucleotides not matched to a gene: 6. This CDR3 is CASSLAGTGMGEQYV. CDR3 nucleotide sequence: TGTGCCAGCAGCTTAGCGGGGACAGGGATGGGCGAGCAGTACGTC.

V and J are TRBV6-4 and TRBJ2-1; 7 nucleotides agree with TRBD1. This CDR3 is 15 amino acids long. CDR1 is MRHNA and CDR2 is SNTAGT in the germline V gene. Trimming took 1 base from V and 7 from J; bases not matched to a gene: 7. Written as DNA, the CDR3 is TGTGCCAGCAGTGACTTGCCGGGACAGATTAATGAGCAGTTCTTC. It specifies CASSDLPGQINEQFF.

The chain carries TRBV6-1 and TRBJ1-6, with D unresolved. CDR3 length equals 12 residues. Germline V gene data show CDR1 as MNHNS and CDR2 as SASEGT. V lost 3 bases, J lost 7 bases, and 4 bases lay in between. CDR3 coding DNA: TGTGCCAGCAGTGAGACAAATTCACCCCTCCACTTT. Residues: CASSETNSPLHF.

The CDR3 sequence is CASSITGPNYGYTF. CDR3 sequence (DNA): TGTGCCAGTAGTATTACAGGGCCCAACTATGGCTACACCTTC. This sequence joins TRBV19 and TRBJ1-2, with D possibly matching TRBD1 (6 bases). V lost 3 bases and J lost 2, with 10 bases in between. CDR1 and CDR2 (germline): LNHDA, SQIVND (reference sequence). The CDR3 has 14 residues.

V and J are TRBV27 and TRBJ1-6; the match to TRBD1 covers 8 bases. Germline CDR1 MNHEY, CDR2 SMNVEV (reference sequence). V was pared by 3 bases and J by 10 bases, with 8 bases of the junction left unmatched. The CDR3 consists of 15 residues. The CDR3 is CASSFSQGARSPLHF. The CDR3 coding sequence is TGTGCCAGCAGTTTCTCGCAGGGGGCGCGATCACCCCTCCACTTT.

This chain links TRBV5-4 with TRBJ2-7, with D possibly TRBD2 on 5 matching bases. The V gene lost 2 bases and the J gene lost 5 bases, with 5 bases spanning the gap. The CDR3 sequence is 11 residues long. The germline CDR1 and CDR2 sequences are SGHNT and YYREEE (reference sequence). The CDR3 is CASSFGDEQYF. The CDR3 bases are TGTGCCAGCAGCTTCGGGGACGAGCAGTACTTC.

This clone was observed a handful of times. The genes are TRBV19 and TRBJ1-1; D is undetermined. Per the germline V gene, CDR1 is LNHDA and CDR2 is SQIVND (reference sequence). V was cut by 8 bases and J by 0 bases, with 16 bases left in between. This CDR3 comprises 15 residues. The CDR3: CASDRSGGMNTEAFF. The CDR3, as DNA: TGTGCCAGTGACCGTTCAGGAGGGATGAACACTGAAGCTTTCTTT.

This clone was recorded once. CDR3 sequence reads: CASSRTQETQYF. The CDR3 DNA reads TGTGCCAGCAGTCGGACACAAGAGACCCAGTACTTC. The chain is built from TRBV2 and TRBJ2-5; D is perhaps TRBD1 (5 bases). Germline CDR1 and CDR2: SNHLY and FYNNEI. There are 12 residues in the CDR3. Trimming removed 5 bases from V and 2 bases from J, with 6 bases in between.

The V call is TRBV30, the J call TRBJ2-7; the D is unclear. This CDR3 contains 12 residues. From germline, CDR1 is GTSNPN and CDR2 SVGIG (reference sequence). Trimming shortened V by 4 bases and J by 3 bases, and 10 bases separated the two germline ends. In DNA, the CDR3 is TGTGCCTGGACAGGTAATGACTACGAGCAGTACTTC. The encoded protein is CAWTGNDYEQYF.